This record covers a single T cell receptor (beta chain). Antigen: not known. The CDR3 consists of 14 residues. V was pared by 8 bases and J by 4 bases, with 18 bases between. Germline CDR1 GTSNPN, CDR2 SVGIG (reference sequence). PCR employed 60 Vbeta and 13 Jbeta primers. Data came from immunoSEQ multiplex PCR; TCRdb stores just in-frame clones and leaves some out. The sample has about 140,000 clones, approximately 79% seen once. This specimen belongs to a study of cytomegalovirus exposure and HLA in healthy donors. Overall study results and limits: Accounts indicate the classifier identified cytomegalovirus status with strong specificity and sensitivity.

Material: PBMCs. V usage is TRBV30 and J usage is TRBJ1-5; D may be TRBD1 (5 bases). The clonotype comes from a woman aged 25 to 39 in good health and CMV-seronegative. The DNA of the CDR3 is TGTGCCAGCCAAGACAGTGGCCCTAATCAGCCCCAGCATTTT. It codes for CASQDSGPNQPQHF.